These 27 T cell receptor beta chains originate from one sample sequenced in a study of identifying expanded T cells in peripheral blood (dated by TCRdb to the late 2010s). Libraries were constructed by the immunoSEQ multiplex PCR assay. This is the immuneACCESS table as TCRdb keeps it, with only in-frame sequences that have V and J called. A part of the clones is gone; compared with another copy, unresolved V genes explain less than half, and the rest is unexplained. The table for this sample lists around 57,000 clones; about 87% of them were counted only once. Around 4.3% of the sample belongs to the ten largest clones. The sequencing sample was made of blood. The receptors originated from a person between 18 and 75 years old in good health.

The chain carries TRBV6-5 and TRBJ2-7, with 8 bases lining up with TRBD1. V shed 8 bases, J shed 6 bases, and the junction held 9 bases outside the gene matches. Germline CDR1 MNHEY, CDR2 SVGAGI. The CDR3 is 13 residues long. The CDR3 is CASHRGFMSEQYF. The CDR3 nucleotides are TGTGCCAGCCACAGGGGGTTTATGAGCGAGCAGTACTTC.

The V gene is TRBV7-7, the J gene TRBJ2-5; TRBD1 matches 7 bases. Per germline, CDR1 SSHAT and CDR2 FNYEAQ (reference sequence). The CDR3 totals 15 residues. The ends lost 5 bases at V and 1 base at J; junction bases unmatched: 7. CDR3 coding DNA: TGTGCCAGCAGCCTCGGAAGGACAGGCCAAGAGACCCAGTACTTC. This encodes CASSLGRTGQETQYF.

The chain recombines TRBV7-3 with TRBJ1-5; D unresolved. This CDR3 spans 13 amino acids. Germline loops: CDR1 SGHTA, CDR2 FQGTGA. Trimming cost V 3 bases and J 5 bases, with 8 bases left between them. The CDR3 DNA reads as TGTGCCAGCAGCTTGGCGCGTGATCAGCCCCAGCATTTT. It yields the protein CASSLARDQPQHF.

This clone rates as medium-sized. J is TRBJ1-5 and V is TRBV7-6, with a tentative D call TRBD1 (5 bases). CDR1 is SGHVS, CDR2 FNYEAQ, per germline. This CDR3 has 14 residues. Trimming removed 1 base at V and 2 bases at J, with 6 bases between. The chain's CDR3 is CASSLEGGNQPQHF. CDR3 in DNA: TGTGCCAGCAGCTTAGAAGGGGGCAATCAGCCCCAGCATTTT. Supplemented by reference TRBV7-6 and TRBJ1-5, the full variable domain reads GAGVSQSPRYKVTKRGQDVALRCDPISGHVSLYWYRQALGQGPEFLTYFNYEAQQDKSGLPNDRFSAERPEGSISTLTIQRTEQRDSAMYRCASSLEGGNQPQHFGDGTRLSIL.

The rearrangement uses TRBV10-3 and TRBJ1-6, with D tentatively TRBD1 (5 bases). Germline V CDR1 and CDR2: ENHRY, SYGVKD. CDR3 length equals 13 residues. The V gene lost 4 bases and the J gene lost 7 bases, with 8 bases spanning the gap. CDR3 protein: CAISVRQNSPLHF. The CDR3 region has the DNA TGTGCCATCAGTGTAAGACAGAATTCACCCCTCCACTTT.

The CDR3 nucleotides read TGTGCCAGCAGCTTCGGACGGAACACCGGGGAGCTGTTTTTT. Translating gives CASSFGRNTGELFF. This chain uses TRBV5-6 with TRBJ2-2, with unresolved D. Per germline, CDR1 SGHDT and CDR2 YYEEEE. Between the trimmed V and J ends, which lost 2 bases and 1 base, there was a span of 6 bases. CDR3 length: 14 residues.

J is TRBJ2-5 and V is TRBV7-7, with D tentatively TRBD2 (6 bases). Per the germline V gene, CDR1 is SSHAT and CDR2 is FNYEAQ (reference sequence). This CDR3 comprises 15 residues. V was pared by 4 bases and J by 11 bases, with 23 bases between. The CDR3 region has the DNA TGTGCCAGCAGCTCGGGTAGCGGCCCTCAAGGGGAGCAGTACTTC. Translated, it gives CASSSGSGPQGEQYF.

The chain joins TRBV28 to TRBJ2-1; perhaps TRBD2 as D (5 bases). Germline V gene sequence: CDR1 MDHEN, CDR2 SYDVKM. This CDR3 is built from 11 residues. The ends were cut back, 5 bases at V and 10 bases at J, with 9 bases in the middle. DNA of the CDR3: TGTGCCAGCAGTGGAAAGCGGGAGCAGTTCTTC. This codes for CASSGKREQFF.

The chain links TRBV6-4 to TRBJ2-3; 10 nucleotides match TRBD1. Germline V gene data show CDR1 as MRHNA and CDR2 as SNTAGT. The junction had 7 bases not matched to a gene; V was cut back by 6 bases and J by 4 bases. The length of the CDR3 is 15 residues. In DNA, the CDR3 is TGTGCCAGCAGCCACGGGACAGGGGAGGCAGATACGCAGTATTTT. This encodes CASSHGTGEADTQYF.

This clone showed up just a few times. This chain connects TRBV9 to TRBJ1-3; D ambiguous. Germline V gene data show CDR1 as SGDLS and CDR2 as YYNGEE. The CDR3 is made up of 12 amino acids. Deletions cut 3 bases from V and 0 bases from J, with 1 base between. The CDR3 spells CASSDSGNTIYF. Written as DNA, the CDR3 is TGTGCCAGCAGCGACTCTGGAAACACCATATATTTT.

By frequency in the sample, this clone is medium-sized. V usage is TRBV6-1 and J usage is TRBJ1-4, with a possible D match to TRBD1 (6 bases). V was clipped by 3 bases and J by 10 bases, with 12 bases between them. Germline V lookup: CDR1 MNHNS, CDR2 SASEGT. This CDR3 contains 13 residues. The CDR3 sequence is CASSEGETGKLFF. In DNA, the CDR3 is TGTGCCAGCAGTGAGGGGGAGACAGGAAAACTGTTTTTT.

The chain is built from TRBV7-6 and TRBJ1-2; D is uncertain. The CDR3 extends over 14 amino acids. From germline, CDR1 is SGHVS and CDR2 FNYEAQ. The V end lost 1 base, the J end lost 4 bases, and 10 bases lay between the germline ends. CDR3 sequence reads: CASSLVPGIYGYTF. The CDR3 DNA reads as TGTGCCAGCAGCTTAGTTCCGGGGATCTATGGCTACACCTTC.

The gene calls are TRBV2 and TRBJ2-1; D tentatively reads TRBD1 or TRBD2 (5 bases each). V dropped 10 bases and J dropped 0 bases, with 16 bases sitting between them. The CDR3 length is 15 residues. In germline, CDR1 is SNHLY, CDR2 FYNNEI. CDR3: CATATGTGSYNEQFF. The CDR3 DNA reads TGTGCCACCGCCACCGGGACGGGCTCCTACAATGAGCAGTTCTTC.

This clone has just a few counts. Additional DNA sequences in this sample encode the identical CDR3. The chain carries TRBV6-4 and TRBJ2-3, with 16 bases identical to TRBD2. Germline V gene lookup returns CDR1 MRHNA and CDR2 SNTAGT. The CDR3 has 16 amino acids. V trimming: 2 bases; J trimming: 4 bases; junction bases outside the gene matches: 0. The chain's CDR3 is CASSDGTSGGADTQYF. The DNA of the CDR3 is TGTGCCAGCAGTGACGGGACTAGCGGGGGGGCAGATACGCAGTATTTT.

This clone was detected once. The CDR3 region has the DNA TGTGCCGCAGCAAATCCGGGGGGCAATCAGCCCCAGCATTTT. It yields the protein CAAANPGGNQPQHF. This chain links TRBV6-1 with TRBJ1-5; D possibly corresponds to TRBD1 (5 bases). Germline CDR1 is MNHNS and CDR2 is SASEGT. V was trimmed by 11 bases and J by 2 bases, leaving 16 bases between them. The CDR3 runs 14 residues.

The chain joins TRBV20-1 to TRBJ1-2, with D unresolved. CDR1 and CDR2 (germline): DFQATT, SNEGSKA (reference sequence). This CDR3 is 11 amino acids long. The germline V and J ends were trimmed by 5 bases and 4 bases, with 8 bases remaining between them. Here the CDR3 reads CSAESGYGYTF. The CDR3 DNA reads as TGCAGTGCTGAAAGCGGCTATGGCTACACCTTC.

This chain joins TRBV7-3 and TRBJ2-1; D is tentatively TRBD1 or TRBD2 (5 bases each). This CDR3 region has 13 residues. Trimming removed 4 bases from V and 5 bases from J, with 9 bases in between. Germline V gene lookup returns CDR1 SGHTA and CDR2 FQGTGA. As DNA, the CDR3 is TGTGCCAGCAGCTCGGGACGCCACAATGAGCAGTTCTTC. It encodes CASSSGRHNEQFF.

The rearrangement joins TRBV5-6 to TRBJ2-5, with 10 nucleotides matching TRBD1. J lost 5 bases, V lost 4 bases, and 8 bases had no gene match. The CDR3 consists of 15 residues. The germline V gene has CDR1 SGHDT and CDR2 YYEEEE. In DNA, the CDR3 is TGTGCCAGCAGCGCGGCGGGACAGGGGATGGAGACCCAGTACTTC. Protein product: CASSAAGQGMETQYF.

This clone appeared once. The V gene is TRBV5-5, the J gene TRBJ1-3, with 9 bases lining up with TRBD1. After removal of 0 bases from V and 5 bases from J, the junction contained 0 bases not matched to a gene. Germline CDR1 SGHKS, CDR2 YYEKEE (reference sequence). The CDR3 totals 14 residues. In DNA form, the CDR3 reads TGTGCCAGCAGCTTGGACAGGGGGCGAAACACCATATATTTT. It translates to CASSLDRGRNTIYF. Using reference TRBV5-5 and TRBJ1-3 for the parts outside the CDR3, the full variable domain is DAGVTQSPTHLIKTRGQQVTLRCSPISGHKSVSWYQQVLGQGPQFIFQYYEKEERGRGNFPDRFSARQFPNYSSELNVNALLLGDSALYLCASSLDRGRNTIYFGEGSWLTVV.

This sequence joins TRBV19 and TRBJ1-1; no firm D call. The CDR3 spans 11 residues. The germline V gene has CDR1 LNHDA and CDR2 SQIVND (reference sequence). Trimming shortened V by 4 bases and J by 8 bases, and 8 bases separated the two germline ends. CDR3 in DNA: TGTGCCAGTAGTACCCGGTGGGAAGCTTTCTTT. The encoded protein is CASSTRWEAFF.

The gene calls are TRBV6-1 and TRBJ1-2, with D maybe TRBD1 (5 bases). Per germline, CDR1 MNHNS and CDR2 SASEGT. The CDR3 totals 14 residues. Trimming removed 7 bases at V and 8 bases at J, with 20 bases between. CDR3 DNA sequence: TGTGCCAGCAAGAACAAGAGTCAGGGCGACGGCTACACCTTC. Amino acid sequence: CASKNKSQGDGYTF.

V gene TRBV29-1 combines with J gene TRBJ2-2; D is undetermined. The CDR3 has 12 residues. Germline loops: CDR1 SQVTM, CDR2 ANQGSEA. Trimming left V 3 bases short and J 1 base short, with 3 bases between. CDR3 sequence reads: CSVDLNTGELFF. The CDR3 bases are TGCAGCGTTGATCTGAACACCGGGGAGCTGTTTTTT.

The chain links TRBV7-2 to TRBJ1-2, with D perhaps matching TRBD1 (5 bases). This CDR3 spans 15 amino acids. In germline, CDR1 is SGHTA, CDR2 FQGNSA. V lost 3 bases and J 7 bases, leaving 18 bases between the germline ends. CDR3 nucleotides: TGTGCCAGCAGCTTGCAGGGCCGGAGGCTGGCTGGCTACACCTTC. As protein: CASSLQGRRLAGYTF.

J is TRBJ2-6 and V is TRBV11-2; TRBD1 might be the D (5 bases). Trimming took 5 bases from V and 0 from J, leaving 20 bases between them. The CDR3 is 19 residues long. Germline-derived CDR1 and CDR2 are SGHAT and FQNNGV. The chain's CDR3 is CASSPLRQSPHSGANVLTF. The CDR3 DNA sequence: TGTGCCAGCAGCCCACTCCGACAGAGTCCGCACTCTGGGGCCAACGTCCTGACTTTC.

The CDR3 region is CASSPQSGSDTQYF. The CDR3 DNA sequence: TGTGCCAGCTCACCACAGAGCGGTTCAGATACGCAGTATTTT. This chain links TRBV18 with TRBJ2-3; a possible D gene is TRBD2 (5 bases). V lost 1 base and J 4 bases, leaving 9 bases between the germline ends. Germline V lookup: CDR1 KGHSH, CDR2 LQKENI. This CDR3 is 14 amino acids long.

Note on this clone: Other DNA sequences within the sample encode an identical CDR3. The rearrangement uses TRBV6-1 and TRBJ1-2; the D gene is possibly TRBD1 (5 bases). The CDR3 sequence is 12 residues long. V lost 2 bases and J lost 7, with 8 bases in between. Germline V gene lookup returns CDR1 MNHNS and CDR2 SASEGT. CDR3 DNA sequence: TGTGCCAGCAGTGAACGGGGCGGTGGCTACACCTTC. It specifies CASSERGGGYTF.

This chain uses TRBV6-6 with TRBJ2-1; 7 nucleotides align to TRBD2. Germline lookup yields CDR1 MNHNY and CDR2 SVGAGI (reference sequence). With 1 base clipped from V and 8 bases from J, the junction kept 2 bases outside the gene matches. The CDR3 loop spans 13 amino acids. CDR3 protein: CASSYFAGDEQFF. The CDR3 DNA sequence: TGTGCCAGCAGTTACTTTGCGGGGGATGAGCAGTTCTTC.